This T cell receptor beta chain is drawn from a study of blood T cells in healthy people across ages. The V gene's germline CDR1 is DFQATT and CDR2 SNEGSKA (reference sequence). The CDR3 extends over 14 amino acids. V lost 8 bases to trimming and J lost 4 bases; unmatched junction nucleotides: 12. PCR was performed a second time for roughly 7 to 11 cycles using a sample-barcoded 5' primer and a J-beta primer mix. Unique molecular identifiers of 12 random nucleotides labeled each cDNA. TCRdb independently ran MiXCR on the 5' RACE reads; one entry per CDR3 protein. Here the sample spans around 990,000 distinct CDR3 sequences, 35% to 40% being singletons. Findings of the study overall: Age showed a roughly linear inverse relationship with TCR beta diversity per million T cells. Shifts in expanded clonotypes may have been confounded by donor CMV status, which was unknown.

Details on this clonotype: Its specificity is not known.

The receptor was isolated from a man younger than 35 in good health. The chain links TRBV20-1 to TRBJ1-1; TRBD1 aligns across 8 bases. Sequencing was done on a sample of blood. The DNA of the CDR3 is TGCAGTCTGGGGCAGGGGGCGCGAGGCACTGAAGCTTTCTTT. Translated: CSLGQGARGTEAFF.